This passage covers 24 T cell receptor beta chains from one sample sequenced in a study of memory CD4+ T cells and cytomegalovirus serostatus. Some clones are missing from TCRdb's copy, which holds only in-frame ones; the method was immunoSEQ multiplex PCR. The table has approximately 92,000 clones, 80% seen once. The sort gate was single viable CD3+CD4+CD8-CD45RO+ cells for memory CD4+ T cells. The specimen was memory CD4+ T cells from blood. These receptor sequences come from an adult in good health and CMV-seropositive.

The genes are TRBV29-1 and TRBJ1-1; D uncertain. Germline CDR1 reads SQVTM; CDR2 reads ANQGSEA. The CDR3 length is 14 residues. The V end was cut by 5 bases, the J end by 4 bases, with 17 bases between. The CDR3 DNA reads as TGCAGCGTTTACCCGGGCCCTTTGGGCACTGAAGCTTTCTTT. Translated: CSVYPGPLGTEAFF.

This clone was seen a handful of times. The gene calls are TRBV6-5 and TRBJ1-2, with TRBD1 matching over 10 bases. The CDR3 consists of 14 residues. V lost 6 bases to trimming and J lost 4 bases; unmatched junction nucleotides: 5. In germline, CDR1 is MNHEY, CDR2 SVGAGI. The CDR3, as DNA: TGTGCCAGCAGATCCCGGACAGGGGGCTATGGCTACACCTTC. This gives the protein CASRSRTGGYGYTF.

This sequence joins TRBV10-3 and TRBJ2-7, with unresolved D. V dropped 0 bases and J dropped 5 bases, with 11 bases sitting between them. The CDR3 is 14 residues long. In germline, CDR1 is ENHRY, CDR2 SYGVKD. The CDR3 coding sequence is TGTGCCATCAGTGAGTCCCAGGTATCCCACGAGCAGTACTTC. It yields the protein CAISESQVSHEQYF.

The V and J genes are TRBV11-2 and TRBJ1-2, with 7 positions matching TRBD1. The CDR3 loop spans 17 amino acids. The J segment lost 1 base and the V segment lost 1 base, leaving 9 bases of the junction unmatched. Germline CDR1 and CDR2: SGHAT and FQNNGV. The CDR3 loop is CASSLGQGELYNYGYTF. CDR3 DNA: TGTGCCAGCAGCTTAGGACAGGGCGAGCTGTATAACTATGGCTACACCTTC.

This clone was seen just once. The chain recombines TRBV19 with TRBJ2-4; the match to TRBD1 covers 9 bases. The ends lost 1 base at V and 5 bases at J; junction bases unmatched: 6. The CDR3 contains 16 residues. Germline loops: CDR1 LNHDA, CDR2 SQIVND (reference sequence). CDR3 coding DNA: TGTGCCAGTAGTATAGTTGGGACAGGGTTCCAAAACATTCAGTACTTC. It specifies CASSIVGTGFQNIQYF.

The chain has TRBV2 and TRBJ2-2, with D possibly TRBD2 on 5 matching bases. Per germline, CDR1 SNHLY and CDR2 FYNNEI. Between the trimmed V and J ends, which lost 6 bases and 5 bases, there was a span of 7 bases. CDR3 length: 12 residues. The CDR3 protein is CASRGDTGELFF. The DNA of the CDR3 is TGTGCCAGCAGGGGAGATACCGGGGAGCTGTTTTTT.

This sequence joins TRBV9 and TRBJ2-5, with D possibly matching TRBD2 (6 bases). Trimming left V 0 bases short and J 5 bases short, with 17 bases between. Germline assignment: CDR1 SGDLS and CDR2 YYNGEE. The CDR3 contains 16 residues. CDR3 loop: CASSVVASDSRETQYF. The CDR3 region has the DNA TGTGCCAGCAGCGTAGTGGCTAGCGATAGTCGGGAGACCCAGTACTTC. Drawing the rest from reference TRBV9 and TRBJ2-5, the complete variable domain is DSGVTQTPKHLITATGQRVTLRCSPRSGDLSVYWYQQSLDQGLQFLIQYYNGEERAKGNILERFSAQQFPDLHSELNLSSLELGDSALYFCASSVVASDSRETQYFGPGTRLLVL.

The rearrangement joins TRBV7-2 to TRBJ1-5; 11 bases line up with TRBD1. This CDR3 has 13 amino acids. Trimming cost V 5 bases and J 15 bases; bases outside gene matches: 9. CDR1 and CDR2 (germline): SGHTA, FQGNSA. The CDR3 loop is CASSPRTGGAWHF. For the CDR3, the DNA is TGTGCCAGCAGCCCCAGGACAGGGGGCGCCTGGCATTTT.

V gene TRBV5-1 combines with J gene TRBJ2-1, with D perhaps matching TRBD2 (5 bases). This CDR3 has 14 residues. The germline CDR1 and CDR2 sequences are SGHRS and YFSETQ. The V gene lost 4 bases and the J gene lost 2 bases, with 10 bases spanning the gap. The CDR3 loop reads CASSEGATYNEQFF. DNA of the CDR3: TGCGCCAGCAGCGAGGGAGCAACCTACAATGAGCAGTTCTTC. Based on the CDR3 plus reference TRBV5-1 and TRBJ2-1, the full variable domain is KAGVTQTPRYLIKTRGQQVTLSCSPISGHRSVSWYQQTPGQGLQFLFEYFSETQRNKGNFPGRFSGRQFSNSRSEMNVSTLELGDSALYLCASSEGATYNEQFFGPGTRLTVL.

This clone was seen a few times. V usage is TRBV2 and J usage is TRBJ1-2; D might be TRBD1 (5 bases). This CDR3 is 12 amino acids long. The germline gives CDR1 SNHLY, CDR2 FYNNEI. The V end lost 5 bases, the J end lost 7 bases, and 11 bases lay between the germline ends. In nucleotides, the CDR3 is TGTGCCAGCAGTTTCCAGGGATCTGGCTACACCTTC. Translating it yields CASSFQGSGYTF.

The chain combines TRBV2 with TRBJ2-7; D gene ambiguous. With 1 base removed from V and 5 bases from J, the gap between germline ends came to 3 bases. CDR1 and CDR2 from the germline V gene are SNHLY and FYNNEI. This CDR3 is 11 amino acids long. CDR3 in amino acids: CASSEVNEQYF. For the CDR3, the DNA is TGTGCCAGCAGTGAAGTAAACGAGCAGTACTTC.

The rearrangement links TRBV10-1 to TRBJ2-5; TRBD1 matches 7 bases. From germline, CDR1 is WNHNN and CDR2 SYGVQD (reference sequence). Trimming cost V 2 bases and J 7 bases; bases outside gene matches: 7. This CDR3 has 14 amino acids. CDR3 protein: CASSEGQELGTQYF. CDR3 nucleotide sequence: TGCGCCAGCAGTGAGGGACAGGAGCTGGGGACCCAGTACTTC.

The rearrangement uses TRBV7-2 and TRBJ1-1; 8 bases map to TRBD1. The CDR3 contains 13 residues. Germline V gene data show CDR1 as SGHTA and CDR2 as FQGNSA. V trimming: 4 bases; J trimming: 7 bases; junction bases outside the gene matches: 5. The CDR3 nucleotides read TGTGCCAGCAGCTCCCGGACAGGGAATGAAGCTTTCTTT. Encoded protein: CASSSRTGNEAFF.

The rearrangement links TRBV6-1 to TRBJ1-2; 7 bases fit TRBD1. Germline CDR1 MNHNS, CDR2 SASEGT. The V and J ends lost 2 bases and 3 bases, in that order; junction bases with no gene match: 9. The CDR3 covers 16 residues. The CDR3 DNA follows: TGTGCCAGCAGTGAATTGGTGGGACAGCCCTACTATGGCTACACCTTC. Its protein product is CASSELVGQPYYGYTF.

This clone was seen a handful of times. V usage is TRBV7-2 and J usage is TRBJ2-7, with D tentatively TRBD2 (6 bases). Trimming left V 1 base short and J 0 bases short, with 13 bases between. Germline-derived CDR1 and CDR2 are SGHTA and FQGNSA. There are 16 residues in the CDR3. CDR3 protein: CASSLDSGTSSYEQYF. As DNA, the CDR3 is TGTGCCAGCAGCTTAGATAGCGGAACGAGCTCCTACGAGCAGTACTTC. The variable domain in full, completed from reference TRBV7-2 and TRBJ2-7, reads GAGVSQSPSNKVTEKGKDVELRCDPISGHTALYWYRQSLGQGLEFLIYFQGNSAPDKSGLPSDRFSAERTGGSVSTLTIQRTQQEDSAVYLCASSLDSGTSSYEQYFGPGTRLTVT.

This rearrangement joins TRBV7-2 to TRBJ2-3, with D possibly matching TRBD1 (6 bases). The CDR3 loop spans 15 amino acids. The V gene lost 1 base and the J gene lost 5 bases, with 13 bases spanning the gap. Germline V gene sequence: CDR1 SGHTA, CDR2 FQGNSA. The CDR3 is CASSLVAGAGDTQYF. The CDR3 DNA follows: TGTGCCAGCAGCTTAGTTGCAGGGGCTGGAGATACGCAGTATTTT.

This clone has just one count. The J gene is TRBJ2-5, the V gene TRBV28; TRBD1 is a possible D gene (5 bases). There are 14 residues in the CDR3. Trimming pared 8 bases from V and 6 bases from J, leaving 19 bases between. Germline-derived CDR1 and CDR2 are MDHEN and SYDVKM. In DNA, the CDR3 is TGTGCCAGCTCCTCTTCCCAGGGTATGAAGACCCAGTACTTC. Amino acid sequence: CASSSSQGMKTQYF. Looking up the rest from reference TRBV28 and TRBJ2-5 gives the full variable domain: DVKVTQSSRYLVKRTGEKVFLECVQDMDHENMFWYRQDPGLGLRLIYFSYDVKMKEKGDIPEGYSVSREKKERFSLILESASTNQTSMYLCASSSSQGMKTQYFGPGTRLLVL.

This clone appeared a few times. The rearrangement uses TRBV6-5 and TRBJ2-7; no clear D. V was shortened by 4 bases and J by 7 bases, with 8 bases between the two germline ends. CDR3 length: 11 residues. Germline V gene lookup returns CDR1 MNHEY and CDR2 SVGAGI. The CDR3 loop reads CASSWKGEQYF. DNA of the CDR3: TGTGCCAGCAGTTGGAAGGGAGAGCAGTACTTC.

V usage is TRBV7-3 and J usage is TRBJ2-3, with 8 bases identical to TRBD2. V shed 1 base and J 3 bases; nucleotides not matched to a gene: 12. Germline V CDR1 and CDR2: SGHTA, FQGTGA. This CDR3 is built from 18 residues. The CDR3 region is CASSLNPPLAGTTDTQYF. The CDR3 region has the DNA TGTGCCAGCAGCTTAAATCCCCCCCTAGCGGGCACTACAGATACGCAGTATTTT.

This rearrangement joins TRBV7-2 to TRBJ2-7, with a weak D call TRBD2 (5 bases). Between the trimmed V and J ends, which lost 6 bases and 6 bases, there was a span of 18 bases. Germline V gene lookup returns CDR1 SGHTA and CDR2 FQGNSA. This CDR3 is built from 14 residues. DNA for the CDR3: TGTGCCAGCAGTCCCGACGGGATTGTTCTCGAGCAGTACTTC. Its protein product is CASSPDGIVLEQYF.

The chain links TRBV5-1 to TRBJ2-5; a possible D gene is TRBD1 (5 bases). V lost 0 bases and J 4 bases, leaving 10 bases between the germline ends. CDR1 SGHRS and CDR2 YFSETQ come from the germline V gene. This CDR3 contains 14 residues. For the CDR3, the DNA is TGCGCCAGCAGCTTGGGACAGTACCTAGAGACCCAGTACTTC. Encoded protein: CASSLGQYLETQYF.

V and J are TRBV5-1 and TRBJ1-4; D uncertain. Germline assignment: CDR1 SGHRS and CDR2 YFSETQ. The CDR3 is 12 amino acids. V was pared by 4 bases and J by 8 bases, with 9 bases between. The CDR3 DNA reads TGCGCCAGCAGCGTCCCTGAAGAAAAACTGTTTTTT. It codes for CASSVPEEKLFF.

There are a few counts of this clone. The V call is TRBV2, the J call TRBJ1-1, with D possibly TRBD1 on 6 matching bases. Trimming left V 7 bases short and J 5 bases short, with 14 bases between. This CDR3 is 13 amino acids long. Germline loops: CDR1 SNHLY, CDR2 FYNNEI. The CDR3 bases are TGTGCCAGCACTCGGGACATTGGGACTGAAGCTTTCTTT. Translation: CASTRDIGTEAFF. Filled out from reference TRBV2 and TRBJ1-1, the complete variable domain reads EPEVTQTPSHQVTQMGQEVILRCVPISNHLYFYWYRQILGQKVEFLVSFYNNEISEKSEIFDDQFSVERPDGSNFTLKIRSTKLEDSAMYFCASTRDIGTEAFFGQGTRLTVV.

This clone was counted a single time. The chain recombines TRBV2 with TRBJ2-5; perhaps TRBD1 as D (5 bases). The DNA end lines up better with TRBJ2-7; the J call may be wrong. The CDR3 contains 14 residues. Germline values: CDR1 SNHLY, CDR2 FYNNEI. The CDR3 loop reads CASKKDRESYEQYF. In nucleotides, the CDR3 is TGTGCCAGCAAAAAAGACAGAGAGTCCTACGAGCAGTACTTC.